This is a list of T cell receptor beta chains from one sample in a study of T cell responses to AZD1222 COVID-19 vaccine. Data came from immunoSEQ multiplex PCR; TCRdb stores just in-frame clones and leaves some out. The table records 140,000 to 150,000 clones, around 88% of them present only once. The sequenced sample was peripheral blood, obtained on day 0 of AZD1222 vaccination. The receptors derive from an adult in good health. CDR3s include the opening cysteine and the closing phenylalanine or tryptophan. Fields, in order: D gene, V gene, J gene, CDR3 DNA, CDR3 protein. D genes are given only for firm matches.

>TRBD2|TRBV6-6|TRBJ2-1
TGTGCCAGCATTTTTAGCGGGGCCTCCTACAATGAGCAGTTCTTC
CASIFSGASYNEQFF
>NA|TRBV5-4|TRBJ2-7
TGTGCCAGCAGCTCGAACCTCGGGGAGCAGTACTTC
CASSSNLGEQYF
>TRBD1|TRBV7-9|TRBJ1-1
TGTGCCAGCAGCTCGCAAAGGACAGGATCGAACACTGAAGCTTTCTTT
CASSSQRTGSNTEAFF
>NA|TRBV5-1|TRBJ1-2
TGCGCCAGCAGCTCGACCAACTATGGCTACACCTTC
CASSSTNYGYTF
>TRBD2|TRBV2|TRBJ2-7
TGTGCCGGGACTAGCGGGGGCCCCTACGAGCAGTACTTC
CAGTSGGPYEQYF
>TRBD1|TRBV4-1|TRBJ1-1
TGCGCCAGCAGCCGTGAGGGACAGAGGAACACTGAAGCTTTCTTT
CASSREGQRNTEAFF
>NA|TRBV5-6|TRBJ2-7
TGTGCCAGCAGCTTGGCAGACTACGAGCAGTACTTC
CASSLADYEQYF
>TRBD1|TRBV10-2|TRBJ1-6
TGCGCCAGCAGTGAGTTACAGGGGAGTTCACCCCTCCACTTT
CASSELQGSSPLHF
>TRBD2|TRBV19|TRBJ2-4
TGTGCCAGTAGCAAAATAGCGGGGGATCGAGCCAAAAACATTCAGTACTTC
CASSKIAGDRAKNIQYF
>TRBD1|TRBV19|TRBJ1-4
TGTGCCAGTAGGATGCTGGACAGGGAGGAAAAACTGTTTTTT
CASRMLDREEKLFF
>TRBD1|TRBV4-1|TRBJ2-6
TGCGCCAGCAGCCGAGGGGGCTTCGTGGGGACTGGGGCCAACGTCCTGACTTTC
CASSRGGFVGTGANVLTF
>NA|TRBV6-1|TRBJ2-7
TGTGCCAGCAGTGATCCCTCCTACGAGCAGTACTTC
CASSDPSYEQYF